The 5 T cell receptor beta chains given below trace back to one sample, sequenced in a study of tumor and adjacent non-tumor tissue in lung cancer. The library came from three nested PCR rounds adapted from ARM-PCR protocols. Each CDR3 protein is one row after TCRdb ran MiXCR on the multiplex PCR reads. This sample carries 120,000 or so distinct CDR3 sequences, about 66% of them seen once, and the ten largest clones take 9.5% to 15%. RNA was extracted from bulk tissue without any cell sorting. The sample was lung tumor tissue. Receptor source: a man aged 25-45 years with non-small cell lung cancer.

The chain has TRBV12-3 or TRBV12-4 and TRBJ2-1, with 14 bases matching TRBD2. CDR3 length: 19 residues. Trimming took 4 bases from V and 9 from J; bases not matched to a gene: 17. Here the CDR3 DNA reads TGTGCCAGCAGTTCACCACCGGGACTAGCGGGAGTACGGCCAAGTGAGCAGTTCTTC. Translation: CASSSPPGLAGVRPSEQFF.

A remark on this clonotype: Given a much more abundant clone one base away, this may be a read error. The rearrangement links TRBV20-1 to TRBJ2-5, with D perhaps matching TRBD1 (5 bases). This CDR3 spans 17 amino acids. CDR1 DFQATT and CDR2 SNEGSKA come from the germline V gene (reference sequence). V was shortened by 5 bases and J by 4 bases, with 26 bases between the two germline ends. The CDR3 sequence: CSAPHSEIGDRGETQYF. The CDR3 DNA reads TGCAGTGCTCCTCACAGTGAGATAGGGGATAGAGGAGAGACCCAGTACTTC.

Remarks on this clonotype: The junction differs from germline at one of its ends, possibly a read error. The rearrangement links TRBV11-2 to TRBJ2-1; tentatively, D is TRBD2 (5 bases). This CDR3 spans 16 amino acids. Germline CDR1 SGHAT, CDR2 FQNNGV. The CDR3 protein is CASSLEGDVGYNEQFF. The CDR3 DNA reads TGTGCCAGTAGCTTAGAGGGAGATGTGGGTTACAATGAGCAGTTCTTC.

Comments on this clonotype: The junction differs from germline at one of its ends, possibly a read error. This chain connects TRBV6-1 to TRBJ2-1; 9 nucleotides align to TRBD1. Germline assignment: CDR1 MNHNS and CDR2 SASEGT. This CDR3 comprises 13 residues. The CDR3 spells CASRTGTGNEQLF. The CDR3 DNA sequence: TGTGCCAGCAGGACCGGGACAGGGAACGAGCAGTTATTC.

The rearrangement uses TRBV6-6 and TRBJ2-7; the match to TRBD2 covers 15 bases. The CDR3 totals 18 residues. The germline CDR1 and CDR2 sequences are MNHNY and SVGAGI (reference sequence). The V and J ends lost 4 bases and 2 bases, in that order; junction bases with no gene match: 9. The CDR3: CASSSHGTSGGLPYEQYF. In DNA form, the CDR3 reads TGTGCCAGCAGTTCCCACGGGACTAGCGGGGGGCTCCCCTACGAGCAGTACTTC.